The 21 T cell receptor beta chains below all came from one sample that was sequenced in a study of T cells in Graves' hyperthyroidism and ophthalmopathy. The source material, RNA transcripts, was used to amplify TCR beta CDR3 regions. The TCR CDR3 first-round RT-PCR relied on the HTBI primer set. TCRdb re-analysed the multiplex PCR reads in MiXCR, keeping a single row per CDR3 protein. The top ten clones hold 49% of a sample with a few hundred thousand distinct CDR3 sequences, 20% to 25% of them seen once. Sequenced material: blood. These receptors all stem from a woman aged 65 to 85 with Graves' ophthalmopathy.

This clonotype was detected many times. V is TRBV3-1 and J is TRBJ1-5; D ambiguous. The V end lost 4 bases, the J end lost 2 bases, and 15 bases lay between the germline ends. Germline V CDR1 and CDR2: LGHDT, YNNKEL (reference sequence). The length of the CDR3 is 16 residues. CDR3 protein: CASSPAGIPGNQPQHF. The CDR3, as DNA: TGTGCCAGCAGCCCAGCGGGTATCCCCGGCAATCAGCCCCAGCATTTT.

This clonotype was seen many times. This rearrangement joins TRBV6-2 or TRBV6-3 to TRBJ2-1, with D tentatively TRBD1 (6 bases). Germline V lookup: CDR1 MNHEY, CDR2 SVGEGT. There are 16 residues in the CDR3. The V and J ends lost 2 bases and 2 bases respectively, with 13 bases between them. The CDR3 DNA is TGTGCCAGCAGTTACGTGAGGGGGAGACCCTACAATGAGCAGTTCTTC. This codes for CASSYVRGRPYNEQFF.

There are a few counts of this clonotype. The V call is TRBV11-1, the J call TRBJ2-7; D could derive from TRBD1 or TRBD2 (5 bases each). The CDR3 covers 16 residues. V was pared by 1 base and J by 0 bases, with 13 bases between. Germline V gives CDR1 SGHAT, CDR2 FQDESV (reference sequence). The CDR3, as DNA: TGTGCCAGCAGCTTAGATGTGGGGGTCAGCTCCTACGAGCAGTACTTC. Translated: CASSLDVGVSSYEQYF. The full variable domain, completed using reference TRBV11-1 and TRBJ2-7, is EAEVAQSPRYKITEKSQAVAFWCDPISGHATLYWYRQILGQGPELLVQFQDESVVDDSQLPKDRFSAERLKGVDSTLKIQPAELGDSAMYLCASSLDVGVSSYEQYFGPGTRLTVT.

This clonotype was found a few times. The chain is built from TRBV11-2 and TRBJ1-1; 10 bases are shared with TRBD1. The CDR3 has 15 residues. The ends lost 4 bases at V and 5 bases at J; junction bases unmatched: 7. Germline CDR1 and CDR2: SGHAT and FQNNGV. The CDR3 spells CASSSPGQGHTEAFF. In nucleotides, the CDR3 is TGTGCCAGCAGCTCCCCGGGACAGGGGCATACTGAAGCTTTCTTT.

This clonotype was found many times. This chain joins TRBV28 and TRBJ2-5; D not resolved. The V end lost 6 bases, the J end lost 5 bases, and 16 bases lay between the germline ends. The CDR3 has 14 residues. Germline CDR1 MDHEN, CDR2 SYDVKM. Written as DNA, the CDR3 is TGTGCCAGCAGCCGGACCTCACGGCGGGAGACCCAGTACTTC. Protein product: CASSRTSRRETQYF.

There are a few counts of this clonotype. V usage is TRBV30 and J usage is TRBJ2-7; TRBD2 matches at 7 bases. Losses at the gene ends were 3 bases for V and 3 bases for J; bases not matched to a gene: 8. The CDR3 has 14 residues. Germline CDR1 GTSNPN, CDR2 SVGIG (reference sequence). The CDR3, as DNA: TGTGCCTGGAGCTCCCGTGGGGGGGGCTACGAGCAGTACTTC. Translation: CAWSSRGGGYEQYF.

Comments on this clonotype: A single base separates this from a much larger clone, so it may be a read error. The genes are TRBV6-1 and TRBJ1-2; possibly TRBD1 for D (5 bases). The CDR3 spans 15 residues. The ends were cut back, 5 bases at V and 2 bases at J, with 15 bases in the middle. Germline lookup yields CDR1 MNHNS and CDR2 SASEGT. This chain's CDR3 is CASSTWAGMNYGYTF. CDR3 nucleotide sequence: TGTGCCAGCAGTACCTGGGCAGGGATGAACTATGGCTACACCTTC.

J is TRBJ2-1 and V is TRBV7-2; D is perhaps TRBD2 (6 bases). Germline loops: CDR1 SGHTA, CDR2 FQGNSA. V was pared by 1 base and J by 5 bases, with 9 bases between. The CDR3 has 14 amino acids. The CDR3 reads CASSLDSGHNEQFF. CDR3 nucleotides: TGTGCCAGCAGCTTAGATAGCGGCCACAATGAGCAGTTCTTC. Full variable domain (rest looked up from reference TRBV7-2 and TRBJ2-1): GAGVSQSPSNKVTEKGKDVELRCDPISGHTALYWYRQSLGQGLEFLIYFQGNSAPDKSGLPSDRFSAERTGGSVSTLTIQRTQQEDSAVYLCASSLDSGHNEQFFGPGTRLTVL.

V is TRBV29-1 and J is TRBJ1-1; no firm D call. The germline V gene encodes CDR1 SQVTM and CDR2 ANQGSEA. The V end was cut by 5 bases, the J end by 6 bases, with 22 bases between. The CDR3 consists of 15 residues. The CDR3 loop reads CSVPSVFGPIAEAFF. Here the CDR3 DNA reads TGCAGCGTTCCCTCGGTATTCGGCCCGATTGCTGAAGCTTTCTTT.

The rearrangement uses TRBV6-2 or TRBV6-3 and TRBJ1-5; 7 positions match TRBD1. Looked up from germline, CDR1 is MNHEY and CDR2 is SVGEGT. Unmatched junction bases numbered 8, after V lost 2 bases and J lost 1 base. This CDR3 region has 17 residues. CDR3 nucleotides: TGTGCCAGCAGTTACACCACTACAGGGGCAAGCAATCAGCCCCAGCATTTT. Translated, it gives CASSYTTTGASNQPQHF.

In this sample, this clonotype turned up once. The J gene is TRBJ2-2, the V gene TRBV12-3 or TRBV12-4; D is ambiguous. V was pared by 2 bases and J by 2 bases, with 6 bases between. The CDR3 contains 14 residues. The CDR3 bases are TGTGCCAGCAGTTTATGGCCAAACACCGGGGAGCTGTTTTTT. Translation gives CASSLWPNTGELFF.

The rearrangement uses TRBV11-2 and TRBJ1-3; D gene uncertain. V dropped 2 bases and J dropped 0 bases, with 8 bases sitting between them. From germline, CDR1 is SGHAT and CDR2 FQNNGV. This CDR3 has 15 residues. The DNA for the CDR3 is TGTGCCAGCAGCTTATTGAGGAACTCTGGAAACACCATATATTTT. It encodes CASSLLRNSGNTIYF.

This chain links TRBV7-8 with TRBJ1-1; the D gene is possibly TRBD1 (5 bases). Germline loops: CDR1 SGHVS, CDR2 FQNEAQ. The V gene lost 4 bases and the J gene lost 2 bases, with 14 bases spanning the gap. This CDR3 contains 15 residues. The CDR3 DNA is TGTGCCAGCAGCTCGAGGACGGGGGATAACACTGAAGCTTTCTTT. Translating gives CASSSRTGDNTEAFF.

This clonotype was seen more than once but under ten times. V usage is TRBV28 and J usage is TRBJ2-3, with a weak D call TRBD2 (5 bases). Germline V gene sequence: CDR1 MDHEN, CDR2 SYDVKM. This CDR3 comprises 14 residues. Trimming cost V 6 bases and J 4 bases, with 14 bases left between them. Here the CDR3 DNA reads TGTGCCAGCAGCCCCATAACGGGGTCAGATACGCAGTATTTT. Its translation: CASSPITGSDTQYF.

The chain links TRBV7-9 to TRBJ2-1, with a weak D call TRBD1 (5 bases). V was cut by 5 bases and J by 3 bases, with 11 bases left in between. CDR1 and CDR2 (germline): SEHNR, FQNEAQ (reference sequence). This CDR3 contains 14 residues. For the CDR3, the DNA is TGTGCCAGCAGCGCCCGGACAAACTACAATGAGCAGTTCTTC. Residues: CASSARTNYNEQFF.

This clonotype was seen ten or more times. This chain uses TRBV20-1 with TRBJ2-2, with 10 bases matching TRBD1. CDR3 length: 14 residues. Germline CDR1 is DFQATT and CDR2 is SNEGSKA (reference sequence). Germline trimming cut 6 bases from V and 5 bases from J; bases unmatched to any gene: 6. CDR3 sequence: CSAWDRGVTGELFF. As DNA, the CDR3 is TGCAGTGCCTGGGACAGGGGCGTAACCGGGGAGCTGTTTTTT.

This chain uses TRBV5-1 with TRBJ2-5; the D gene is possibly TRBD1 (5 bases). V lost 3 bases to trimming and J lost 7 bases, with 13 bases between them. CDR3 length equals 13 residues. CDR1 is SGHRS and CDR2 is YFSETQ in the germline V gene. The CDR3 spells CASSSDTHRTQYF. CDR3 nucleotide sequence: TGCGCCAGCAGCTCGGACACTCACAGGACCCAGTACTTC. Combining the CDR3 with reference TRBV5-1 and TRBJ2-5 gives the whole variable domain KAGVTQTPRYLIKTRGQQVTLSCSPISGHRSVSWYQQTPGQGLQFLFEYFSETQRNKGNFPGRFSGRQFSNSRSEMNVSTLELGDSALYLCASSSDTHRTQYFGPGTRLLVL.

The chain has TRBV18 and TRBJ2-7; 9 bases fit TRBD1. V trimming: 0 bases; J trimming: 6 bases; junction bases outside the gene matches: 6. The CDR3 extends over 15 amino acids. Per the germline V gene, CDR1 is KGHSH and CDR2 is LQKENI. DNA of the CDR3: TGTGCCAGCTCACCACCCCGTACAGGGGGCAGCGAGCAGTACTTC. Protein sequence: CASSPPRTGGSEQYF.

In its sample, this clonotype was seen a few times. The CDR3 nucleotides are TGTGCCTGGAGTTTGGGCTACGAGCAGTACTTC. Translation gives CAWSLGYEQYF. V usage is TRBV30 and J usage is TRBJ2-7; D is unclear. The CDR3 has 11 amino acids. Germline V lookup: CDR1 GTSNPN, CDR2 SVGIG (reference sequence). Trimming took off 2 bases at V and 3 bases at J, with 5 bases between the two ends. The whole variable domain, remainder taken from reference TRBV30 and TRBJ2-7, is SQTIHQWPATLVQPVGSPLSLECTVEGTSNPNLYWYRQAAGRGLQLLFYSVGIGQISSEVPQNLSASRPQDRQFILSSKKLLLSDSGFYLCAWSLGYEQYFGPGTRLTVT.

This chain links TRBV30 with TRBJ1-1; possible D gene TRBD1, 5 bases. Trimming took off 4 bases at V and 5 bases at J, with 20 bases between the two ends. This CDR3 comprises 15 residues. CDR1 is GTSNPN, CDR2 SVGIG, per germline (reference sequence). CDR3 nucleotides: TGTGCCTGGATGATTAAAGGGACTACTCCAACTGAAGCTTTCTTT. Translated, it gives CAWMIKGTTPTEAFF.

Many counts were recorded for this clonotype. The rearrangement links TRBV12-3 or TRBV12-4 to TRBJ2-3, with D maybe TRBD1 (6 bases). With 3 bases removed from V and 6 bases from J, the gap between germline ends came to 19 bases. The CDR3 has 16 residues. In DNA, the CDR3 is TGTGCCAGCAGTTTGGAGACAGGATCCCTCCCCGATACGCAGTATTTT. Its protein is CASSLETGSLPDTQYF.